The 25 T cell receptor beta chains below come from one sample, sequenced in a study of identical twins. TCRdb passed the 5' RACE reads through MiXCR, listing each CDR3 protein once. The table records 350,000 or so distinct CDR3 sequences, 8.5% to 10% of them present only once. The sample taken for sequencing was naive T cells sorted from blood. The source is a woman aged 45-59 years in good health.

This clonotype has a count of ten or more. This chain uses TRBV12-3 or TRBV12-4 with TRBJ2-1; 11 bases are a match to TRBD2. CDR3 length: 15 residues. After removal of 6 bases from V and 3 bases from J, the junction contained 4 bases not matched to a gene. CDR3 DNA sequence: TGTGCCAGCAGGGTAGCGGGAGGGAACTACAATGAGCAGTTCTTC. It yields the protein CASRVAGGNYNEQFF.

This clonotype was seen a handful of times. The gene calls are TRBV30 and TRBJ2-1; 11 bases fit TRBD1. Germline V CDR1 and CDR2: GTSNPN, SVGIG (reference sequence). There are 13 residues in the CDR3. The V gene end was trimmed by 5 bases and the J gene end by 7 bases; junction bases not matched to a gene: 4. The CDR3 DNA reads as TGTGCCTGGGCCCGGGACAGGGGGAATGAGCAGTTCTTC. Encoded protein: CAWARDRGNEQFF.

J is TRBJ2-1 and V is TRBV7-6; 14 bases fit TRBD2. V gave up 3 bases and J gave up 9 bases; unmatched junction bases: 4. The CDR3 extends over 15 amino acids. Germline V CDR1 and CDR2: SGHVS, FNYEAQ. CDR3 bases: TGTGCCAGCAGCTTGAGACTAGCGGGAGGGAGTGAGCAGTTCTTC. This sequence encodes CASSLRLAGGSEQFF.

The chain employs TRBV6-5 and TRBJ2-7, with TRBD1 matching 8 bases. The CDR3 has 14 residues. With V trimmed by 6 bases and J by 6 bases, 10 bases remained unmatched. The germline V gene encodes CDR1 MNHEY and CDR2 SVGAGI. CDR3 sequence: CASRNPGTGAEQYV. CDR3 in DNA: TGTGCCAGCAGGAACCCCGGGACAGGAGCCGAGCAGTACGTC.

The chain couples TRBV11-3 to TRBJ2-3; TRBD1 matches at 7 bases. The CDR3 contains 18 residues. The V segment lost 5 bases and the J segment 2 bases; nucleotides outside the gene matches: 16. Germline CDR1 SGHNT, CDR2 YENEEA. This chain's CDR3 is CASSPQGFGAEYTDTQYF. The DNA of the CDR3 is TGTGCCAGCAGCCCACAGGGGTTCGGGGCGGAATACACAGATACGCAGTATTTT.

This clonotype has ten or more counts. The DNA of the CDR3 is TGTGCCAGCAGTTCCCAGGGGGAGATAGGCAATCAGCCCCAGCATTTT. This sequence encodes CASSSQGEIGNQPQHF. The J gene is TRBJ1-5, the V gene TRBV12-3 or TRBV12-4; 7 nucleotides agree with TRBD1. The junction had 8 bases not matched to a gene; V was cut back by 4 bases and J by 2 bases. This CDR3 region has 16 residues.

CDR3 residues: CASRKTPGLLGTGELFF. For the CDR3, the DNA is TGTGCCAGCAGGAAGACGCCGGGGTTATTGGGCACCGGGGAGCTGTTTTTT. The chain is built from TRBV25-1 and TRBJ2-2; a possible D gene is TRBD2 (5 bases). The CDR3 spans 17 residues. The germline V gene encodes CDR1 MGHDK and CDR2 SYGVNS. Trimming took off 6 bases at V and 4 bases at J, with 21 bases between the two ends.

This clonotype turned up a few times. J is TRBJ2-2 and V is TRBV3-1, with 8 nucleotides matching TRBD2. The CDR3 is made up of 16 amino acids. V lost 2 bases and J lost 4; bases outside the gene matches: 6. CDR1 LGHDT and CDR2 YNNKEL come from the germline V gene (reference sequence). In DNA, the CDR3 is TGTGCCAGCAGCCAAAGGCGGCTAGCGGGCACCGGGGAGCTGTTTTTT. Translated, it gives CASSQRRLAGTGELFF.

The CDR3 coding sequence is TGCGCCAGCAGCCAACAACAGGGGGAGGCCTACAATGAGCAGTTCTTC. Its translation is CASSQQQGEAYNEQFF. V usage is TRBV4-1 and J usage is TRBJ2-1; the match to TRBD1 covers 8 bases. V gave up 2 bases and J gave up 2 bases; unmatched junction bases: 5. The CDR3 totals 16 residues. The germline V gene has CDR1 MGHRA and CDR2 YSYEKL.

In its sample, this clonotype was seen a few times. This sequence joins TRBV6-4 and TRBJ1-1; 10 nucleotides agree with TRBD1. V was pared by 5 bases and J by 4 bases, with 4 bases of the junction left unmatched. The CDR3 length is 14 residues. The germline CDR1 and CDR2 sequences are MRHNA and SNTAGT. The CDR3 DNA reads TGTGCCAGCAGTAAGGACAGGGGGGGCACTGAAGCTTTCTTT. Protein sequence: CASSKDRGGTEAFF.

This chain joins TRBV6-5 and TRBJ2-3; perhaps D is TRBD1 or TRBD2 (5 bases each). The germline CDR1 and CDR2 sequences are MNHEY and SVGAGI. The CDR3 is 10 amino acids. The V end was cut by 11 bases, the J end by 9 bases, with 12 bases between. The CDR3 loop reads CASGWGTQYF. CDR3 bases: TGTGCCTCCGGATGGGGGACGCAGTATTTT.

This clonotype was counted a single time. V gene TRBV12-3 or TRBV12-4 combines with J gene TRBJ2-4; D perhaps matches TRBD2 (6 bases). Trimming removed 8 bases at V and 3 bases at J, with 14 bases between. The CDR3 is 14 amino acids. The CDR3, as DNA: TGTGCCAGCGGGGGGTTGGGCAACAAAAACATTCAGTACTTC. Translation: CASGGLGNKNIQYF.

The chain joins TRBV5-1 to TRBJ1-4, with a tentative D call TRBD1 (5 bases). The germline V gene has CDR1 SGHRS and CDR2 YFSETQ. The CDR3 loop spans 15 amino acids. Trimming shortened V by 0 bases and J by 5 bases, and 11 bases separated the two germline ends. Here the CDR3 DNA reads TGCGCCAGCAGCTTGGGTGGGACCCCAAATGAAAAACTGTTTTTT. Encoded protein: CASSLGGTPNEKLFF.

In its sample, this clonotype was seen many times. This chain uses TRBV5-1 with TRBJ2-3, with TRBD2 identical over 9 bases. The length of the CDR3 is 15 residues. The germline V gene has CDR1 SGHRS and CDR2 YFSETQ. The junction had 9 bases not matched to a gene; V was cut back by 6 bases and J by 4 bases. The CDR3 loop is CASTELAGGADTQYF. The CDR3 DNA follows: TGCGCCAGCACCGAACTAGCGGGTGGAGCAGATACGCAGTATTTT.

Only a few counts were recorded for this clonotype. The chain uses TRBV24-1 and TRBJ2-1; TRBD1 aligns across 9 bases. There are 16 residues in the CDR3. Germline CDR1 KGHDR, CDR2 SFDVKD. V trimming: 7 bases; J trimming: 11 bases; junction bases outside the gene matches: 17. The CDR3 spells CATSTPGGTGPTKQFF. The DNA for the CDR3 is TGTGCCACCAGCACTCCAGGGGGGACAGGGCCTACTAAGCAGTTCTTC.

The rearrangement uses TRBV19 and TRBJ2-3, with TRBD2 matching 8 bases. Germline CDR1 reads LNHDA; CDR2 reads SQIVND (reference sequence). Trimming at V came to 0 bases and at J to 4 bases, leaving 6 bases not matched to a gene. The CDR3 is made up of 16 amino acids. In DNA form, the CDR3 reads TGTGCCAGTAGTATAGATTCGGCGGGAGGCGCAGATACGCAGTATTTT. Its translation is CASSIDSAGGADTQYF.

This clonotype was picked up many times. The chain joins TRBV6-6 to TRBJ2-5, with TRBD1 as a possible D gene (6 bases). The germline V gene encodes CDR1 MNHNY and CDR2 SVGAGI (reference sequence). The germline V and J ends were trimmed by 10 bases and 5 bases, with 17 bases remaining between them. The CDR3 runs 13 residues. This CDR3 reads CATSGTTIETQYF. In DNA, the CDR3 is TGTGCCACTTCCGGGACAACAATTGAGACCCAGTACTTC.

This clonotype turned up a few times. The V and J genes are TRBV12-3 or TRBV12-4 and TRBJ2-2; TRBD1 matches 9 bases. The V segment lost 7 bases and the J segment 2 bases; nucleotides outside the gene matches: 8. There are 16 residues in the CDR3. CDR3: CASILMDRGNTGELFF. CDR3 nucleotide sequence: TGTGCCAGCATTCTGATGGACAGGGGAAACACCGGGGAGCTGTTTTTT.

The rearrangement uses TRBV10-3 and TRBJ2-7; no clear D gene. This CDR3 spans 11 amino acids. The V and J ends lost 5 bases and 5 bases respectively, with 7 bases between them. CDR1 ENHRY and CDR2 SYGVKD come from the germline V gene. Written as DNA, the CDR3 is TGTGCCATCAGTTCCAGCGACGAGCAGTACTTC. This encodes CAISSSDEQYF.

This clonotype has just a few counts. This sequence joins TRBV19 and TRBJ2-1, with D perhaps matching TRBD1 or TRBD2 (5 bases each). CDR1 is LNHDA and CDR2 is SQIVND in the germline V gene (reference sequence). The CDR3 contains 15 residues. Trimming removed 6 bases from V and 3 bases from J, with 15 bases in between. The CDR3 loop reads CASRDPGRGYNEQFF. CDR3 in DNA: TGTGCCAGTAGGGACCCGGGAAGGGGCTACAATGAGCAGTTCTTC.

In its sample, this clonotype was seen many times. The rearrangement links TRBV5-1 to TRBJ1-2; D uncertain. This CDR3 comprises 16 residues. V was clipped by 4 bases and J by 0 bases, with 16 bases between them. CDR1 is SGHRS, CDR2 YFSETQ, per germline. CDR3 DNA: TGCGCCAGCAGCCTGACTTTGGCGGACGCTAACTATGGCTACACCTTC. Amino acid sequence: CASSLTLADANYGYTF. The whole variable domain, filled in from reference TRBV5-1 and TRBJ1-2, reads KAGVTQTPRYLIKTRGQQVTLSCSPISGHRSVSWYQQTPGQGLQFLFEYFSETQRNKGNFPGRFSGRQFSNSRSEMNVSTLELGDSALYLCASSLTLADANYGYTFGSGTRLTVV.

Ten or more counts support this clonotype. CDR3 sequence reads: CASTKIGGYSSGELFF. CDR3 DNA sequence: TGTGCCAGTACCAAAATCGGGGGATATTCATCCGGGGAGCTGTTTTTT. The chain uses TRBV19 and TRBJ2-2; tentatively, D is TRBD2 (6 bases). Trimming pared 7 bases from V and 6 bases from J, leaving 21 bases between. Germline V gene data show CDR1 as LNHDA and CDR2 as SQIVND (reference sequence). CDR3 length: 16 amino acids.

Of note for this clonotype: This sequence may be a read error, since a much larger clone differs from it by one base. The chain combines TRBV14 with TRBJ2-1; 10 bases are shared with TRBD1. Germline V gene sequence: CDR1 SGHDN, CDR2 FVKESK. The CDR3 has 14 residues. V gave up 3 bases and J gave up 6 bases; unmatched junction bases: 2. The CDR3 DNA follows: TGTGCCAGCAGCCACGGGACAGGGGTCAATGAGCAGTTCTTC. It encodes CASSHGTGVNEQFF.

This rearrangement joins TRBV20-1 to TRBJ2-5; perhaps D is TRBD1 or TRBD2 (5 bases each). Trimming removed 1 base at V and 9 bases at J, with 15 bases between. The V gene's germline CDR1 is DFQATT and CDR2 SNEGSKA (reference sequence). The CDR3 runs to 13 residues. The CDR3 region is CSARVGLRGSQYF. CDR3 coding DNA: TGCAGTGCTAGAGTGGGGCTCCGGGGCTCCCAGTACTTC.

This sequence joins TRBV12-3 or TRBV12-4 and TRBJ1-2; perhaps TRBD1 as D (5 bases). Trimming removed 6 bases from V and 3 bases from J, with 17 bases in between. This CDR3 has 15 residues. The CDR3 DNA sequence: TGTGCCAGCAGCGGGTGGAACGGAGGGGACTATGGCTACACCTTC. It is translated as CASSGWNGGDYGYTF.